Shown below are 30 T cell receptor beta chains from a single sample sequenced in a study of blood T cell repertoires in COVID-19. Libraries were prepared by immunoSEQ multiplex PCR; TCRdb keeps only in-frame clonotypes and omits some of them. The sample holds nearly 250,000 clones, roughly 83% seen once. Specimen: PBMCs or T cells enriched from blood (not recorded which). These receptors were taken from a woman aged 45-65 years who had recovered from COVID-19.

The CDR3 protein is CASTPAGGFRSGANVLTF. CDR3 DNA: TGTGCCAGCACCCCCGCGGGGGGCTTCCGCTCTGGGGCCAACGTCCTGACTTTC. J is TRBJ2-6 and V is TRBV6-2 or TRBV6-3; 8 bases fit TRBD2. Germline values: CDR1 MNHEY, CDR2 SVGEGT. Trimming cost V 7 bases and J 0 bases; bases outside gene matches: 11. CDR3 length: 18 residues.

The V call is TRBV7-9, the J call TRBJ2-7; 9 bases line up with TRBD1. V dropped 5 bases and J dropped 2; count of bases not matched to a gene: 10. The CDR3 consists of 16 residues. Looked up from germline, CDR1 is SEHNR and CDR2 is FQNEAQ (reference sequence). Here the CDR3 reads CASSDRPGQGTYEQYF. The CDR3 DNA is TGTGCCAGCAGCGACCGACCGGGACAGGGTACCTACGAGCAGTACTTC.

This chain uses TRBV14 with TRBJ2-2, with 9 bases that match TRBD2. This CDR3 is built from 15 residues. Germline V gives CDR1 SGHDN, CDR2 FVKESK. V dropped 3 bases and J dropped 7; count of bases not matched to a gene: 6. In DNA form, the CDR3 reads TGTGCCAGCAGCCAGAGCGGGAGGAGTTTCGGGGAGCTGTTTTTT. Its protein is CASSQSGRSFGELFF.

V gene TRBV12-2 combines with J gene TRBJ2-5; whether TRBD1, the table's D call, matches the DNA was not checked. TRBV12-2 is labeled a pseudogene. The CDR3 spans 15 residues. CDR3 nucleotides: TGTGCAAGTCGCCCCCACCTCGCCAGGCGTGAGACCCAGTACTTC. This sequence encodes CASRPHLARRETQYF.

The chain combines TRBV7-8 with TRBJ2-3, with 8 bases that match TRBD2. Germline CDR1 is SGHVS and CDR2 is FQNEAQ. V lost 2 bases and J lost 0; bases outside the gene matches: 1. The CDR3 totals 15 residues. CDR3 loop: CASSLREGSTDTQYF. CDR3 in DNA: TGTGCCAGCAGCTTACGGGAGGGCAGCACAGATACGCAGTATTTT.

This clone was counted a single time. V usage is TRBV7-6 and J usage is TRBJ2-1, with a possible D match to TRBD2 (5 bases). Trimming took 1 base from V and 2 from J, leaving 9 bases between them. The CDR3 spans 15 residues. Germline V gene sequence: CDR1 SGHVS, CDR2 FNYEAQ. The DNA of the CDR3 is TGTGCCAGCAGCTTAGAGTCGGGGACCTACAATGAGCAGTTCTTC. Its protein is CASSLESGTYNEQFF.

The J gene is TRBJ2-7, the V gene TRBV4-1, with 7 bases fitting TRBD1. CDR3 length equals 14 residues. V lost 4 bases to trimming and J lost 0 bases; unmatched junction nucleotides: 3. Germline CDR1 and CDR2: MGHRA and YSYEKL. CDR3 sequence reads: CASSLRDSSYEQYF. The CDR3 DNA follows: TGCGCCAGCAGCCTCCGGGACAGCTCCTACGAGCAGTACTTC.

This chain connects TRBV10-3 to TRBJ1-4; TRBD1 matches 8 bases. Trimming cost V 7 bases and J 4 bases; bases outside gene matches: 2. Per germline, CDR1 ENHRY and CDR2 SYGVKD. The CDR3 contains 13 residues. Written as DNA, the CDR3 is TGTGCCATCACGGACAGGGTTAATGAAAAACTGTTTTTT. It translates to CAITDRVNEKLFF.

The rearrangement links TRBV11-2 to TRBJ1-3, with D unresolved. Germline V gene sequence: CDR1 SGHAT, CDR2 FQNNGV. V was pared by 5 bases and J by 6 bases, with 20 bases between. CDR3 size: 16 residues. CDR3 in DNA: TGTGCCAGCAGCGTAAGTACGAGGGCGGAGGAAAACACCATATATTTT. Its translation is CASSVSTRAEENTIYF.

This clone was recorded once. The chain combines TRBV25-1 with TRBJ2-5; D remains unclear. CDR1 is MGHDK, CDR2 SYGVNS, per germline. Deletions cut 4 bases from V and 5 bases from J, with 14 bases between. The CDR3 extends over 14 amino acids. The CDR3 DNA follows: TGTGCCAGCAGTGCACCAGAGACAATCGAGACCCAGTACTTC. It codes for CASSAPETIETQYF.

The CDR3 DNA reads as TGTGCCACCAGTGCCTTAACAGGCCCCGGCGACAATGAGCAGTTCTTC. It codes for CATSALTGPGDNEQFF. This chain uses TRBV24-1 with TRBJ2-1, with D perhaps matching TRBD1 (5 bases). The CDR3 length is 16 residues. Germline-derived CDR1 and CDR2 are KGHDR and SFDVKD. V lost 5 bases and J 5 bases, leaving 18 bases between the germline ends.

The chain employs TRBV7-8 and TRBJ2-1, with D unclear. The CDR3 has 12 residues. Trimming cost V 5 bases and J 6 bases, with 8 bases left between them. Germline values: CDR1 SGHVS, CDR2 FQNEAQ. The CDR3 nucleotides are TGTGCCAGCAGCCCCAGTCCCAATGAGCAGTTCTTC. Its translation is CASSPSPNEQFF.

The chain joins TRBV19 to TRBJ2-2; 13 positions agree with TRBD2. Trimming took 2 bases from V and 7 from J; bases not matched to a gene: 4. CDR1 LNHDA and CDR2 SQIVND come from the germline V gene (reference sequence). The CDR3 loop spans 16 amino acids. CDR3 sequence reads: CASSILTSGRDGELFF. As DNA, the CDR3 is TGTGCCAGTAGTATACTAACTAGCGGGAGGGACGGGGAGCTGTTTTTT.

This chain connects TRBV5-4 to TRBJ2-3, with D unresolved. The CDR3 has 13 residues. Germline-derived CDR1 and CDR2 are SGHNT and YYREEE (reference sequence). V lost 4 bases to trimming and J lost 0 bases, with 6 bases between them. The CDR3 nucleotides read TGTGCCAGCAGCGGGCAGAGCACAGATACGCAGTATTTT. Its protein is CASSGQSTDTQYF.

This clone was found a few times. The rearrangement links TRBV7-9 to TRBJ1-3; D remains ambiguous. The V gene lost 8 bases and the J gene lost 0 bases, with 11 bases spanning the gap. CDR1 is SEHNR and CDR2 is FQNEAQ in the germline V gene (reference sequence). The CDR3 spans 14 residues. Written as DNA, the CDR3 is TGTGCCAGCGTCGCATACAGCTCTGGAAACACCATATATTTT. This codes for CASVAYSSGNTIYF.

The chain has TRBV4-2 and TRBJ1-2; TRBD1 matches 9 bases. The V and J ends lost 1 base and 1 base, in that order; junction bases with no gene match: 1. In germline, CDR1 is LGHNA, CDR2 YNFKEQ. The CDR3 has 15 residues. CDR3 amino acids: CASSQGDRDNYGYTF. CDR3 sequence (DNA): TGTGCCAGCAGCCAAGGGGACAGGGATAACTATGGCTACACCTTC.

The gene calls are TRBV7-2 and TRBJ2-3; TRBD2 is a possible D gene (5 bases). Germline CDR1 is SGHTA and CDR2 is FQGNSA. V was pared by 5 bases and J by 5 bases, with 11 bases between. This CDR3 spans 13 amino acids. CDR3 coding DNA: TGTGCCAGCAGCGGCGGGTGGGGAGATACGCAGTATTTT. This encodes CASSGGWGDTQYF.

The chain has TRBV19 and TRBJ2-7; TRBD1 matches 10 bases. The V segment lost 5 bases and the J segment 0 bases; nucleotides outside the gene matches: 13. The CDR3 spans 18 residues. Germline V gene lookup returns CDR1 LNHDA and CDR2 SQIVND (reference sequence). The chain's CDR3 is CASSPTTGGQFLSYEQYF. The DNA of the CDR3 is TGTGCCAGTAGTCCGACGACAGGGGGCCAATTTCTCTCCTACGAGCAGTACTTC. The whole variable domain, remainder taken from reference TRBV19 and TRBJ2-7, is DGGITQSPKYLFRKEGQNVTLSCEQNLNHDAMYWYRQDPGQGLRLIYYSQIVNDFQKGDIAEGYSVSREKKESFPLTVTSAQKNPTAFYLCASSPTTGGQFLSYEQYFGPGTRLTVT.

Here the CDR3 reads CASSKKHDRSPNQPQHF. As DNA, the CDR3 is TGTGCCAGTAGTAAAAAACATGACAGGTCCCCAAATCAGCCCCAGCATTTT. The gene calls are TRBV19 and TRBJ1-5, with a possible D match to TRBD1 (6 bases). Trimming took off 4 bases at V and 4 bases at J, with 20 bases between the two ends. The CDR3 extends over 17 amino acids. Germline V gene sequence: CDR1 LNHDA, CDR2 SQIVND (reference sequence).

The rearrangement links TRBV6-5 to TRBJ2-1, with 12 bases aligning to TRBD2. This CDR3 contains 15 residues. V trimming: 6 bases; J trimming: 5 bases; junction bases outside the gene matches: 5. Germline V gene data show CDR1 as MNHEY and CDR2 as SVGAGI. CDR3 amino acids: CASRRTSGRNNEQFF. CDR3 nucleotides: TGTGCCAGCAGGAGAACTAGCGGGAGGAACAATGAGCAGTTCTTC.

The CDR3 protein is CASSSSLRDSSYEQYF. CDR3 in DNA: TGTGCCAGCAGCTCGAGCCTCCGGGACTCTTCCTACGAGCAGTACTTC. The rearrangement uses TRBV7-2 and TRBJ2-7; a possible D gene is TRBD2 (6 bases). Trimming pared 4 bases from V and 1 base from J, leaving 17 bases between. The CDR3 is 16 residues long. Per germline, CDR1 SGHTA and CDR2 FQGNSA.

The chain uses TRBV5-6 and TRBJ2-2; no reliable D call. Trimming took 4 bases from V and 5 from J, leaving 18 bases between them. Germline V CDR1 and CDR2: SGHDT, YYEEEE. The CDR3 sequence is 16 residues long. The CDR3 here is CASSINGPRGTGELFF. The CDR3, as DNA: TGTGCCAGCAGCATAAATGGGCCTCGTGGGACCGGGGAGCTGTTTTTT.

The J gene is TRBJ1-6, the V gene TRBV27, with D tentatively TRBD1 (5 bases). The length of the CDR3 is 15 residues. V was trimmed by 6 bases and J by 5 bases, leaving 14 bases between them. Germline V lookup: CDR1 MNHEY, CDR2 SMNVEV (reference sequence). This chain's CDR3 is CASRPTTDHNSPLHF. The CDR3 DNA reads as TGTGCCAGCAGACCAACGACAGACCATAATTCACCCCTCCACTTT.

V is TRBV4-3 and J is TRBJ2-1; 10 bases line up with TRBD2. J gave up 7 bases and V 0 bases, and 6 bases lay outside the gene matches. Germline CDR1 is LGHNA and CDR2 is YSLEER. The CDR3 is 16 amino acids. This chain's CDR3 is CASSQDASGRLNEQFF. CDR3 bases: TGCGCCAGCAGCCAAGATGCTAGCGGGAGACTTAATGAGCAGTTCTTC.

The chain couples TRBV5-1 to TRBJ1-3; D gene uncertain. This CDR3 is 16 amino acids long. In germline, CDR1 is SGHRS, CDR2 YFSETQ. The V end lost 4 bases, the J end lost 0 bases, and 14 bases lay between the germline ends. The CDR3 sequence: CASSPKPIDSGNTIYF. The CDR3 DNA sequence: TGCGCCAGCAGCCCGAAACCTATTGACTCTGGAAACACCATATATTTT.

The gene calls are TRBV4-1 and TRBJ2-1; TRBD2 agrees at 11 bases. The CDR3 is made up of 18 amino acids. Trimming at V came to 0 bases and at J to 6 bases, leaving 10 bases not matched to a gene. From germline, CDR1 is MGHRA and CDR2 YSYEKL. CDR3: CASSQDSVAGGPGNEQFF. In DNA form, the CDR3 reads TGCGCCAGCAGCCAAGATAGTGTAGCGGGGGGGCCGGGCAATGAGCAGTTCTTC.

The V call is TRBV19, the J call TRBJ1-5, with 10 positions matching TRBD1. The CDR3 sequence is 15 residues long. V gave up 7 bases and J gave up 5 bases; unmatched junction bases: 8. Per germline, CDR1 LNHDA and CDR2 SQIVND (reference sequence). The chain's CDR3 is CASTPRGQGHQPQHF. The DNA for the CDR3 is TGTGCCAGTACCCCGAGGGGACAGGGGCATCAGCCCCAGCATTTT.

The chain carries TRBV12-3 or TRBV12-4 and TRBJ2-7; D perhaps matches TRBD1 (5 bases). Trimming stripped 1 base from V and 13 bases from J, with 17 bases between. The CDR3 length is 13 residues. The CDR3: CASSLEKRTQRYF. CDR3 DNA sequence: TGTGCCAGCAGTTTAGAGAAGAGGACACAGAGATACTTC.

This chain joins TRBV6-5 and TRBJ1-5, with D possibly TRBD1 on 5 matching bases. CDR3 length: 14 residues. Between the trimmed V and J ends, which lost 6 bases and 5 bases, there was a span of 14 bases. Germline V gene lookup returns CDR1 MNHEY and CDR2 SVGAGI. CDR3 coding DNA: TGTGCCAGCAGCCGCGACAGAACCTATCAGCCCCAGCATTTT. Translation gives CASSRDRTYQPQHF.

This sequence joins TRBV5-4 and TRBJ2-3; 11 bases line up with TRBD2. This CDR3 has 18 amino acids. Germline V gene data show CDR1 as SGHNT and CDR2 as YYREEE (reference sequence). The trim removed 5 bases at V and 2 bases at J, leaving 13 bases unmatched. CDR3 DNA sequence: TGTGCCAGCAGGGCCGGGACTAGCGGCCGCCTCTCCACAGATACGCAGTATTTT. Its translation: CASRAGTSGRLSTDTQYF.